This TCR beta chain emerged from a study of blood T cells in healthy people across ages. Study-wide findings and caveats: Compared with aged donors, long-lived donors showed fewer expanded clones, suggesting selection.

This CDR3 region has 12 residues. Germline CDR1 reads MDHEN; CDR2 reads SYDVKM. V gave up 3 bases and J gave up 7 bases, with 7 bases separating them. Using a J-beta primer mix together with a sample-barcoded 5' primer, a second PCR was run for roughly 7 to 12 cycles. In TCRdb, the 5' RACE reads were re-called with MiXCR into one record per CDR3 protein. The table shows roughly 730,000 distinct CDR3 sequences, with around three fifths occurring only once. This clonotype was seen many times. Its antigen remains unknown. The source of this sequence is a man between 40 and 49 years old in good health. The sequencing input was blood. This chain links TRBV28 with TRBJ2-1; tentatively, D is TRBD2 (5 bases). The CDR3: CASSLTGNEQFF. For the CDR3, the DNA is TGTGCCAGCAGTTTGACGGGAAATGAGCAGTTCTTC.